Included here is one T cell receptor (beta chain) sequence, with context. The antigen remains undetermined. Alongside a J-beta primer mix, a sample-barcoded 5' primer served in a second PCR lasting roughly 6 to 12 cycles. Via MiXCR, TCRdb re-called the 5' RACE reads, giving one row per CDR3 protein. Among around 1.5 million distinct CDR3 sequences listed, around two fifths were seen once. The sample comes from a study of blood T cells in healthy people across ages. On the study more broadly: Researchers report that template switching captured about one barcoded beta molecule per two T cells. Study-wide results and limits: Unsorted PBMCs prevented conclusive naive versus antigen-experienced comparison. Observed TCR beta diversity per million T cells went down as age went up. This fall followed a roughly linear course with age. Not knowing donor CMV status may have confounded expanded clonotype changes.

V dropped 7 bases and J dropped 6; count of bases not matched to a gene: 4. The CDR3 has 13 residues. The chain couples TRBV12-3 or TRBV12-4 to TRBJ2-1; 9 bases agree with TRBD2. Sequences were obtained from blood. This clonotype originated in a woman between 18 and 30 years old in good health. The DNA of the CDR3 is TGTGCCAGCATAAATAGCGGGAGCAATGAGCAGTTCTTC. It specifies CASINSGSNEQFF.